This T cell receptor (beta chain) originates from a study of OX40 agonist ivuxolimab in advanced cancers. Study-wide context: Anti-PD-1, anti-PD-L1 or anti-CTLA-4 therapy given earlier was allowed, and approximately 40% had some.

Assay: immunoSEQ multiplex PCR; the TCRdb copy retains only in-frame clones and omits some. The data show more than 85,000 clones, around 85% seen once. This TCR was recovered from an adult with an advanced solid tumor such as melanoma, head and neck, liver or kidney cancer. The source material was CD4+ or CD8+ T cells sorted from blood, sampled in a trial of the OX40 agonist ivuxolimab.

For the CDR3, the DNA is TGTGCCAGCAGCCGATCGATCAACACTGAAGCTTTCTTT. Its translation is CASSRSINTEAFF. This rearrangement joins TRBV7-9 to TRBJ1-1; D unresolved. This CDR3 contains 13 residues. V dropped 5 bases and J dropped 2 bases, with 9 bases sitting between them. Germline lookup yields CDR1 SEHNR and CDR2 FQNEAQ (reference sequence). The variable domain in full, with the rest retrieved from reference TRBV7-9 and TRBJ1-1, is DTGVSQNPRHKITKRGQNVTFRCDPISEHNRLYWYRQTLGQGPEFLTYFQNEAQLEKSRLLSDRFSAERPKGSFSTLEIQRTEQGDSAMYLCASSRSINTEAFFGQGTRLTVV.